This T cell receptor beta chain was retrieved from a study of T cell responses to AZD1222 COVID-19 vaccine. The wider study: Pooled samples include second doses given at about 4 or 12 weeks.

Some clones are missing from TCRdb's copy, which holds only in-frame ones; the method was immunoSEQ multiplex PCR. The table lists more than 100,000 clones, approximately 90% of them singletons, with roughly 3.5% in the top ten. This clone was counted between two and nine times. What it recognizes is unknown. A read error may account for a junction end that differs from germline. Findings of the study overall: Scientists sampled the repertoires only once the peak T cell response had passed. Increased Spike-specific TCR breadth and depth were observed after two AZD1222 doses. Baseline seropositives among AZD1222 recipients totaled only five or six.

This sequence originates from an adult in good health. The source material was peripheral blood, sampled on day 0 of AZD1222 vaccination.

CDR3 nucleotide sequence: TGTGCTAGCAGCTTAGCGCTGAACAATGAGCAGTTCTTC. Residues: CASSLALNNEQFF. This chain joins TRBV7-7 and TRBJ2-1, with a tentative D call TRBD2 (5 bases). The CDR3 is made up of 13 amino acids. Germline-derived CDR1 and CDR2 are SSHAT and FNYEAQ (reference sequence). Variable domain in full (rest from reference TRBV7-7 and TRBJ2-1): GAGVSQSPRYKVTKRGQDVTLRCDPISSHATLYWYQQALGQGPEFLTYFNYEAQPDKSGLPSDRFSAERPEGSISTLTIQRTEQRDSAMYRCASSLALNNEQFFGPGTRLTVL.